One sample yielded the 9 T cell receptor beta chains listed below, sequenced in a study of Ad26.COV2.S vaccination and SARS-CoV-2 variants. Repertoires were generated with immunoSEQ multiplex PCR, while TCRdb's copy carries only in-frame clones and drops some. The sample lists around 250,000 clones, around 87% occurring once. Treatment here: 15 to 20 received Ad26.COV2.S at low or high dose, single or two shots; about 5 received placebo; per-sample allocation not given. The samples were gathered on day 63 after the first injection of vaccine or placebo. Specimen: peripheral blood, collected in a trial of Ad26.COV2.S vaccine versus placebo. These receptors were collected from a person between 18 and 65 years old who received the Ad26.COV2.S COVID-19 vaccine or a placebo.

The chain carries TRBV27 and TRBJ1-1, with a weak D call TRBD1 (6 bases). Trimming took 2 bases from V and 6 from J, leaving 16 bases between them. Germline V gene data show CDR1 as MNHEY and CDR2 as SMNVEV (reference sequence). This CDR3 has 15 amino acids. CDR3 region: CASSLQGPRGSEAFF. DNA of the CDR3: TGTGCCAGCAGTTTACAGGGGCCCCGGGGCTCTGAAGCTTTCTTT.

The chain recombines TRBV30 with TRBJ2-7, with D perhaps TRBD1 (5 bases). V was shortened by 5 bases and J by 0 bases, with 11 bases between the two germline ends. The CDR3 is made up of 13 amino acids. Germline CDR1 and CDR2: GTSNPN and SVGIG (reference sequence). The DNA for the CDR3 is TGTGCCTGGCTTAGGGGTGGCTCCTACGAGCAGTACTTC. It specifies CAWLRGGSYEQYF.

This chain joins TRBV7-2 and TRBJ1-2; 9 bases are shared with TRBD1. The CDR3 has 15 amino acids. The V gene end was trimmed by 6 bases and the J gene end by 2 bases; junction bases not matched to a gene: 7. CDR1 and CDR2 from the germline V gene are SGHTA and FQGNSA. The chain's CDR3 is CASRDRGFSNYGYTF. The CDR3 DNA is TGTGCCAGCAGGGACAGGGGATTTAGCAACTATGGCTACACCTTC.

This chain links TRBV30 with TRBJ1-3; the D is unclear. The CDR3 length is 14 residues. The germline V gene encodes CDR1 GTSNPN and CDR2 SVGIG (reference sequence). V lost 2 bases to trimming and J lost 4 bases, with 12 bases between them. CDR3 nucleotide sequence: TGTGCCTGGAGTCCCAGTACGCGCGGAAACACCATATATTTT. This translates into CAWSPSTRGNTIYF.

CDR3 sequence: CASSRVAGGQGDTQYF. The CDR3 region has the DNA TGTGCCAGTAGTAGAGTAGCGGGGGGGCAGGGAGATACGCAGTATTTT. V is TRBV19 and J is TRBJ2-3; 11 bases are shared with TRBD2. The trim removed 4 bases at V and 5 bases at J, leaving 8 bases unmatched. This CDR3 comprises 16 residues. CDR1 is LNHDA and CDR2 is SQIVND in the germline V gene (reference sequence).

This clone was recorded only once. The V call is TRBV2, the J call TRBJ1-2; D remains unclear. CDR1 and CDR2 (germline): SNHLY, FYNNEI. Trimming cost V 7 bases and J 5 bases, with 23 bases left between them. This CDR3 has 16 amino acids. The CDR3 reads CASNPPGWPTYYGYTF. The CDR3 nucleotides are TGTGCCAGCAATCCCCCTGGCTGGCCAACCTATTATGGCTACACCTTC.

This chain uses TRBV4-3 with TRBJ1-1; possible D gene TRBD1, 6 bases. V was shortened by 0 bases and J by 0 bases, with 8 bases between the two germline ends. The germline V gene has CDR1 LGHNA and CDR2 YSLEER. The CDR3 runs 15 residues. For the CDR3, the DNA is TGCGCCAGCAGCCAAGACGGACAGCTGAACACTGAAGCTTTCTTT. Amino acids: CASSQDGQLNTEAFF.

The rearrangement joins TRBV11-2 to TRBJ2-1; no firm D call. The CDR3 spans 15 residues. V lost 1 base to trimming and J lost 0 bases, with 7 bases between them. Per the germline V gene, CDR1 is SGHAT and CDR2 is FQNNGV. CDR3 sequence (DNA): TGTGCCAGCAGCTTAGTGTCTAGCTCCTACAATGAGCAGTTCTTC. Translation gives CASSLVSSSYNEQFF.

This chain links TRBV5-8 with TRBJ1-1, with TRBD1 identical over 8 bases. Germline V gene data show CDR1 as SGHTS and CDR2 as YDEGEE. The V segment lost 4 bases and the J segment 1 base; nucleotides outside the gene matches: 3. The CDR3 length is 14 residues. CDR3 loop: CASSPDRENTEAFF. The CDR3 bases are TGTGCCAGCAGCCCGGACAGGGAGAACACTGAAGCTTTCTTT.